The clone carrying this TCR beta chain was counted at least ten times. V gave up 7 bases and J gave up 5 bases, with 21 bases separating them. The CDR3 contains 15 residues. Germline CDR1 is MDHEN and CDR2 is SYDVKM. This specimen belongs to a study of T cells in Graves' hyperthyroidism and ophthalmopathy. The investigators amplified TCR beta CDR3 regions from RNA transcripts. TCR CDR3 underwent first-round RT-PCR with the HTBI primer set. Via MiXCR, TCRdb re-called the multiplex PCR reads, giving one row per CDR3 protein. The data hold about 710,000 distinct CDR3 sequences, with 16% observed a single time.

The chain combines TRBV28 with TRBJ2-7, with TRBD2 as a possible D gene (6 bases). The sequenced sample consisted of blood. The receptor was isolated from a young man with Graves' hyperthyroidism. CDR3 sequence (DNA): TGTGCCAGCACCCCGGGGACTCCCACCTGGGACGAGCAGTACTTC. Translating gives CASTPGTPTWDEQYF.